This T cell receptor beta chain was captured by sequencing in a study of blood T cells in healthy people across ages. A second PCR, run for 7 to 11 cycles, used a sample-barcoded 5' primer plus a J-beta primer mix. TCRdb used MiXCR to reprocess the 5' RACE reads, holding one entry per CDR3 protein. The table lists 750,000 to 950,000 distinct CDR3 sequences, 29% of them singletons, with roughly 10% in the top ten. V was trimmed by 5 bases and J by 7 bases, leaving 14 bases between them. Germline V gene lookup returns CDR1 LNHDA and CDR2 SQIVND (reference sequence). There are 14 residues in the CDR3. The same sample was also studied in work on T cells of mothers and their children.

V is TRBV19 and J is TRBJ1-4; TRBD1 is a possible D gene (6 bases). Sample: blood. This TCR came from a woman between 40 and 50 years old in good health. The CDR3 region is CASSHRVEGEKLFF. For the CDR3, the DNA is TGTGCCAGTAGTCACAGGGTTGAAGGTGAAAAACTGTTTTTT.